This is a list of T cell receptor beta chains from one sample in a study of CD8 T cells in Susac syndrome. TCRdb recomputed calls from the immunoSEQ multiplex PCR reads with MiXCR, one row per CDR3 protein. The table lists 70,000 or so distinct CDR3 sequences, roughly 94% of them singletons, with about 0.22% in the top ten. What was sequenced was CD8+ T cells from PBMCs. The receptors derive from a human donor in good health. Each CDR3 is given with its conserved first and last residue.

v_call	j_call	cdr3_aa
TRBV4-3	TRBJ2-5	CASSLAHRVWETQYF
TRBV7-9	TRBJ1-1	CASSLEGDRRKPTEAFF
TRBV9	TRBJ2-5	CASSVEGRDQETQYF
TRBV3-1	TRBJ2-7	CASSQRGGLGSHEQYF
TRBV7-9	TRBJ2-3	CASSTEGSEADTQYF
TRBV5-1	TRBJ2-5	CASSVDRGLLRTQYF
TRBV12-3/TRBV12-4	TRBJ2-7	CASSLGNEQYF
TRBV7-9	TRBJ2-7	CASRDSYEQYF
TRBV3-1	TRBJ2-2	CASSQDSGGIGELFF
TRBV4-1	TRBJ2-7	CASSQGKGIGNEQYF
TRBV7-9	TRBJ2-1	CASSTTRDEYINEQFF
TRBV25-1	TRBJ1-2	CASSDWDRDSYGYTF
TRBV19	TRBJ2-7	CATPRDLAYEQYF
TRBV5-1	TRBJ1-1	CASSLGWVPNTEAFF
TRBV12-3/TRBV12-4	TRBJ1-4	CASSPDGGADEKLFF
TRBV11-2	TRBJ2-3	CASSTRQGWAQYF
TRBV25-1	TRBJ1-6	CASSDDRGISYNSPLHF
TRBV12-3/TRBV12-4	TRBJ1-2	CASSPSGGSNYGYTF
TRBV13	TRBJ2-3	CASSYLRGSSTDTQYF
TRBV29-1	TRBJ1-3	CSVEVGQGNTIYF
TRBV5-8	TRBJ1-5	CASSLGQGGRQPQHF
TRBV2	TRBJ1-4	CASSEDPTNEKLFF
TRBV28	TRBJ1-1	CASSPETNTEAFF
TRBV3-1	TRBJ2-5	CASSPGTGGIETQYF
TRBV16	TRBJ2-4	CASSQSGSAKNIQYF
TRBV5-1	TRBJ2-7	CASSGVGVLDEQYF
TRBV5-1	TRBJ1-2	CASSSWDQGFNYGYTF
TRBV9	TRBJ2-1	CASSNLMDEQFF
TRBV20-1	TRBJ2-1	CSARVGLFAYNEQFF
TRBV30	TRBJ1-2	CAWRTGENYGYTF
TRBV12-3/TRBV12-4	TRBJ2-3	CASSSLASTDTQYF
TRBV6-5	TRBJ2-2	CASSYSFWTSDDTGELFF
TRBV9	TRBJ2-2	CASSRGANTGELFF
TRBV7-8	TRBJ2-5	CASSLGTGVSETQYF
TRBV12-3/TRBV12-4	TRBJ2-5	CASTPGETQYF
TRBV19	TRBJ2-1	CAVRVADNEQFF
TRBV5-1	TRBJ1-6	CASSLARTGGSSNSPLHF
TRBV5-6	TRBJ2-1	CASSPGGDEQFF
TRBV28	TRBJ2-7	CASSLYSGQAYEQYF
TRBV7-3	TRBJ1-5	CASGIPPYNQPQHF
TRBV5-1	TRBJ2-3	CASSSSGYGTDTQYF
TRBV21-1	TRBJ2-5	CASSRQIGAQYF
TRBV29-1	TRBJ1-1	CSAKLTEAFF
TRBV20-1	TRBJ2-7	CSARDSGYEQYF
TRBV27	TRBJ2-5	CASGPLGVQYF
TRBV28	TRBJ2-1	CASSFWTSGGHNEQFF
TRBV30	TRBJ2-6	CAWGPGTGANVLTF
TRBV19	TRBJ1-1	CASSYGPEAFF
TRBV19	TRBJ2-1	CATRWGGNEQFF
TRBV2	TRBJ1-6	CASSAGQDNSPLHF
TRBV30	TRBJ2-7	CAWSDGWTYEQYF